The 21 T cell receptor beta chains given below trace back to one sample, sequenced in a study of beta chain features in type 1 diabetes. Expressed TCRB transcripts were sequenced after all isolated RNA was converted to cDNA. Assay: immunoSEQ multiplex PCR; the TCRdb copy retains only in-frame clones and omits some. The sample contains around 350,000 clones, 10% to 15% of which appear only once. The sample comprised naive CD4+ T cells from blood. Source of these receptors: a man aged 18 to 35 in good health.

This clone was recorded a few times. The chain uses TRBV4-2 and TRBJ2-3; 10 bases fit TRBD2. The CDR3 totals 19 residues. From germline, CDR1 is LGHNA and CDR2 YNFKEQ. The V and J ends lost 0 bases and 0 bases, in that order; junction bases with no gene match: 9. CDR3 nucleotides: TGTGCCAGCAGCCAAGATGGCCTAGCGGGGGCCCTAAGCACAGATACGCAGTATTTT. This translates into CASSQDGLAGALSTDTQYF.

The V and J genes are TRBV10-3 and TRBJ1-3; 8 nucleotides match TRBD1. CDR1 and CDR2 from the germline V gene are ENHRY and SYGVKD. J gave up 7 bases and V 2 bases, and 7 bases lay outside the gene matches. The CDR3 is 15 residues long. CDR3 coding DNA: TGTGCCATCAGTGAGCAGGGGGCTTTTGGGAACACCATATATTTT. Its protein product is CAISEQGAFGNTIYF.

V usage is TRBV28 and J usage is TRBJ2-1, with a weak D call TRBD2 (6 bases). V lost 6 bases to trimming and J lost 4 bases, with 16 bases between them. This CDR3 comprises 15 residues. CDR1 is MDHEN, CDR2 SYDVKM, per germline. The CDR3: CASRVDPGLYNEQFF. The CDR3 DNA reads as TGTGCCAGCAGAGTCGATCCGGGACTTTACAATGAGCAGTTCTTC.

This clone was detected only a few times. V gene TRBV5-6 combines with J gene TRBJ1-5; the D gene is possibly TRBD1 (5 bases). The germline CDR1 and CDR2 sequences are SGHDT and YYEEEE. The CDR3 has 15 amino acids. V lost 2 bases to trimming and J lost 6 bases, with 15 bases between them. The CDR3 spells CASSFWQGSVQPQHF. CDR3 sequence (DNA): TGTGCCAGCAGCTTTTGGCAGGGCAGTGTTCAGCCCCAGCATTTT.

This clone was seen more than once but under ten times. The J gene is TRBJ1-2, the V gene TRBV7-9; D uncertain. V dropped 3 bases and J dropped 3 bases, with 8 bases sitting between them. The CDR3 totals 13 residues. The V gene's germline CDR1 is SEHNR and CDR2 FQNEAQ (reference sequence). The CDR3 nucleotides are TGTGCCAGCAGCTTGACTTTCGACTATGGCTACACCTTC. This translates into CASSLTFDYGYTF.

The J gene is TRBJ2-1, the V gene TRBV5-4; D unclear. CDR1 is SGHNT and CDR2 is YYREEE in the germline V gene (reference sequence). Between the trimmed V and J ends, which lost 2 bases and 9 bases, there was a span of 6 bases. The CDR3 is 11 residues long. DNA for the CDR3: TGTGCCAGCAGCTTCTTGGCTGAGCAGTTCTTC. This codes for CASSFLAEQFF.

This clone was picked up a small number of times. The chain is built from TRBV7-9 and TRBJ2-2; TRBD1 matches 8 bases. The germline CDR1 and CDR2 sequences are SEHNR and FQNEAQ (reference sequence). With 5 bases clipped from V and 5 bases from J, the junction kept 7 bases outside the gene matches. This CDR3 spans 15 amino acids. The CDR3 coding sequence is TGTGCCAGCAGCCAACAGGGGGTGCGGACCGGGGAGCTGTTTTTT. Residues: CASSQQGVRTGELFF. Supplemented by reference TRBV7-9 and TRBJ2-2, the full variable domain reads DTGVSQNPRHKITKRGQNVTFRCDPISEHNRLYWYRQTLGQGPEFLTYFQNEAQLEKSRLLSDRFSAERPKGSFSTLEIQRTEQGDSAMYLCASSQQGVRTGELFFGEGSRLTVL.

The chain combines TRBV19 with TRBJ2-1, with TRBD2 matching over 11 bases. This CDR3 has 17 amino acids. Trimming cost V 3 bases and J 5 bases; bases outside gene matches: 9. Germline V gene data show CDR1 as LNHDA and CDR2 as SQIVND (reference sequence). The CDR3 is CASSIGTSGLAHNEQFF. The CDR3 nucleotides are TGTGCCAGTAGTATTGGGACTAGCGGCCTAGCTCACAATGAGCAGTTCTTC. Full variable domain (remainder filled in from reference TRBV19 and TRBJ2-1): DGGITQSPKYLFRKEGQNVTLSCEQNLNHDAMYWYRQDPGQGLRLIYYSQIVNDFQKGDIAEGYSVSREKKESFPLTVTSAQKNPTAFYLCASSIGTSGLAHNEQFFGPGTRLTVL.

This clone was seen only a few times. The CDR3: CASSPTSGGILPSHEQFF. CDR3 nucleotides: TGTGCCAGCTCGCCCACTAGCGGGGGGATTCTCCCCTCTCATGAGCAGTTCTTC. The V call is TRBV18, the J call TRBJ2-1; 12 bases are a match to TRBD2. Germline trimming cut 6 bases from V and 8 bases from J; bases unmatched to any gene: 17. The CDR3 spans 18 residues. Germline CDR1 and CDR2: KGHSH and LQKENI.

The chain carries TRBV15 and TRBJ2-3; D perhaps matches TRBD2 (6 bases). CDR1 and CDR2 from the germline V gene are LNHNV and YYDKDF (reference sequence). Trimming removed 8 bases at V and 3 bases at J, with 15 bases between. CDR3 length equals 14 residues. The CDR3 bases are TGTGCCACCGCTTCGGGCGGGGCAACAGATACGCAGTATTTT. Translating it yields CATASGGATDTQYF.

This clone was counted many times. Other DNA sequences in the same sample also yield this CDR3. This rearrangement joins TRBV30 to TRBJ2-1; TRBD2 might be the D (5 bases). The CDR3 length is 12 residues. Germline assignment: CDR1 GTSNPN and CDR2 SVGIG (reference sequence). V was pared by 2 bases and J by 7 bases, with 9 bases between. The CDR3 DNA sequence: TGTGCCTGGAGTCGAGGGCGGAATGAGCAGTTCTTC. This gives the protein CAWSRGRNEQFF.

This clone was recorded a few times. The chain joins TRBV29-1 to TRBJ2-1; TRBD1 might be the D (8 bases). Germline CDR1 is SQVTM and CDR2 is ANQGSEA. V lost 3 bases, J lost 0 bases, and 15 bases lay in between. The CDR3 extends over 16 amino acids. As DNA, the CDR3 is TGCAGCGTTGATAAGGGGGGGACAGGCTCCTACAATGAGCAGTTCTTC. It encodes CSVDKGGTGSYNEQFF.

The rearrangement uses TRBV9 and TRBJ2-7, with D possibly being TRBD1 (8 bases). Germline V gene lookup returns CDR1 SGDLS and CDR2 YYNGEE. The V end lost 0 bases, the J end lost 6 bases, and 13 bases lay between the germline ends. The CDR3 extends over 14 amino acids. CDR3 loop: CASSVATGGGEQYF. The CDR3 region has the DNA TGTGCCAGCAGCGTAGCAACAGGGGGGGGCGAGCAGTACTTC.

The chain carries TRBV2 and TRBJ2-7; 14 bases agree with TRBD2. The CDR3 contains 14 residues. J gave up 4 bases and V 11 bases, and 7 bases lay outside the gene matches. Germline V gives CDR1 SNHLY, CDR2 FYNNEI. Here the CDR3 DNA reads TGTGCCTCCGGGACTAGCGGGAGTAAGTACGAGCAGTACTTC. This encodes CASGTSGSKYEQYF.

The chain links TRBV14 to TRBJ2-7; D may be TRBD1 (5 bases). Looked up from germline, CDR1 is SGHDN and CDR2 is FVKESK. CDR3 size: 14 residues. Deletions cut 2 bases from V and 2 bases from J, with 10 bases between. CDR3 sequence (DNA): TGTGCCAGCAGCCAACGACAGAGAACCTACGAGCAGTACTTC. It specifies CASSQRQRTYEQYF.

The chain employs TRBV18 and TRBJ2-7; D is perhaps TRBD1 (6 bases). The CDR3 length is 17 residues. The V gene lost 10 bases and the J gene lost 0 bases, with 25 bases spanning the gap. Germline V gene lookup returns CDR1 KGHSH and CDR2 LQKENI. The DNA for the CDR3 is TGTGCCACCTTACCCCGATCGACAGGCGCTAGCTCCTACGAGCAGTACTTC. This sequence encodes CATLPRSTGASSYEQYF.

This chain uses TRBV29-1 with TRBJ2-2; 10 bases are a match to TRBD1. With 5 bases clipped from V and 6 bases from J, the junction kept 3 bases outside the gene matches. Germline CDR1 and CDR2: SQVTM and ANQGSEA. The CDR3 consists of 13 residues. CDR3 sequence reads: CSVCDRGPGELFF. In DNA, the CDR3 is TGCAGCGTTTGTGACAGGGGGCCCGGGGAGCTGTTTTTT.

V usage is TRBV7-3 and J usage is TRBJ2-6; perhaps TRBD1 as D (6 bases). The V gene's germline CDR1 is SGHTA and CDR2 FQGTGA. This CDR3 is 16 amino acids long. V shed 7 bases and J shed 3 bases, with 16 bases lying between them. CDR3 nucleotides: TGTGCCAGCACTCGGGAAAGGGGGATTGGGGCCAACGTCCTGACTTTC. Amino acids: CASTRERGIGANVLTF.

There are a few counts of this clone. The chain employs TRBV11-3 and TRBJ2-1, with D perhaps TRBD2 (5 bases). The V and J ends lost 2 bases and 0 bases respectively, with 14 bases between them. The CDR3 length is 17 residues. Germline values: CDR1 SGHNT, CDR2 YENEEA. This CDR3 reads CASSLLGGSSSYNEQFF. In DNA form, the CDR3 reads TGTGCCAGCAGCTTACTTGGCGGGTCTTCCTCCTACAATGAGCAGTTCTTC.

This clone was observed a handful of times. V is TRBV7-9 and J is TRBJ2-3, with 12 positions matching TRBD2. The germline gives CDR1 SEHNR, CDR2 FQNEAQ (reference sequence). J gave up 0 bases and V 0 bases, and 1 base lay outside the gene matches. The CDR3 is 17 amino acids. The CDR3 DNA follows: TGTGCCAGCAGCTTAGCCGGGACTAGCGGGAGCACAGATACGCAGTATTTT. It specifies CASSLAGTSGSTDTQYF.

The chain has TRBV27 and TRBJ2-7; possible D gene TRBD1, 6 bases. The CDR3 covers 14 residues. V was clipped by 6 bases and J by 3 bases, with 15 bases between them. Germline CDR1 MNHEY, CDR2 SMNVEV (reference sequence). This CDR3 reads CASSLGRGGYEQYF. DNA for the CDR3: TGTGCCAGCAGCCTCGGCAGGGGTGGCTACGAGCAGTACTTC.